The 19 T cell receptor beta chains reported below all come from one sample, sequenced in a study of T cell responses to AZD1222 COVID-19 vaccine. This table comes from immunoSEQ multiplex PCR, and its TCRdb copy is limited to in-frame clones, with some not included. The table shows some 140,000 clones, with 90% to 95% occurring only once. This sample comprised peripheral blood, obtained 28 days after the second AZD1222 dose. Receptors originate from an adult who received the AZD1222 COVID-19 vaccine.

The chain employs TRBV28 and TRBJ2-7; 7 bases match TRBD1. CDR3 length: 16 residues. CDR1 and CDR2 from the germline V gene are MDHEN and SYDVKM. V trimming: 5 bases; J trimming: 2 bases; junction bases outside the gene matches: 12. CDR3 in amino acids: CASSPMSRQGPYEQYF. DNA for the CDR3: TGTGCCAGCAGTCCAATGTCCCGACAGGGACCCTACGAGCAGTACTTC. Full variable domain (missing parts from reference TRBV28 and TRBJ2-7): DVKVTQSSRYLVKRTGEKVFLECVQDMDHENMFWYRQDPGLGLRLIYFSYDVKMKEKGDIPEGYSVSREKKERFSLILESASTNQTSMYLCASSPMSRQGPYEQYFGPGTRLTVT.

V gene TRBV5-4 combines with J gene TRBJ2-2; D not resolved. Per the germline V gene, CDR1 is SGHNT and CDR2 is YYREEE (reference sequence). V was trimmed by 2 bases and J by 3 bases, leaving 5 bases between them. The length of the CDR3 is 13 residues. Written as DNA, the CDR3 is TGTGCCAGCAGCTTTACCGACACCGGGGAGCTGTTTTTT. Protein sequence: CASSFTDTGELFF.

The chain employs TRBV18 and TRBJ1-4, with D perhaps TRBD1 (5 bases). Trimming shortened V by 3 bases and J by 5 bases, and 13 bases separated the two germline ends. The CDR3 spans 15 residues. The V gene's germline CDR1 is KGHSH and CDR2 LQKENI. CDR3 residues: CASSPGGTLNEKLFF. In DNA form, the CDR3 reads TGTGCCAGCTCACCGGGGGGAACTTTGAATGAAAAACTGTTTTTT.

This chain links TRBV5-1 with TRBJ2-5; 8 positions agree with TRBD2. The CDR3 loop spans 16 amino acids. V trimming: 4 bases; J trimming: 0 bases; junction bases outside the gene matches: 8. Germline lookup yields CDR1 SGHRS and CDR2 YFSETQ. The CDR3 DNA is TGCGCCAGCAGCCCAGTGGTAGCGGGGAACCAAGAGACCCAGTACTTC. It codes for CASSPVVAGNQETQYF.

The V call is TRBV5-4, the J call TRBJ1-1; no definite D call. The V and J ends lost 2 bases and 11 bases respectively, with 16 bases between them. There are 13 residues in the CDR3. The germline V gene encodes CDR1 SGHNT and CDR2 YYREEE (reference sequence). CDR3 nucleotides: TGTGCCAGCAGCTTTGGAGGAACCAGTATGGCTTTCTTT. Its translation: CASSFGGTSMAFF.

The chain's CDR3 is CASSQEFQSQAGNEQFF. CDR3 in DNA: TGCGCCAGCAGCCAGGAGTTTCAATCCCAAGCCGGCAATGAGCAGTTCTTC. The chain is built from TRBV4-3 and TRBJ2-1; D not certain. Germline V gene sequence: CDR1 LGHNA, CDR2 YSLEER. V was trimmed by 3 bases and J by 6 bases, leaving 21 bases between them. The CDR3 is 17 residues long.

The chain joins TRBV23-1 to TRBJ2-4, with 7 bases lining up with TRBD1. TRBV23-1 is recorded as an ORF, its role being uncertain. The J segment lost 8 bases and the V segment lost 7 bases, leaving 8 bases of the junction unmatched. The CDR3 extends over 13 amino acids. CDR3 in DNA: TGCGCCAGCACTTACAGGGGAAGGTACATTCAGTACTTC. Translating it yields CASTYRGRYIQYF.

This clone was observed once. The chain joins TRBV5-1 to TRBJ1-1; TRBD1 aligns across 8 bases. This CDR3 has 15 residues. The germline V gene has CDR1 SGHRS and CDR2 YFSETQ. V was pared by 1 base and J by 3 bases, with 5 bases of the junction left unmatched. CDR3 bases: TGCGCCAGCAGCTTGCAGGGCAGGGGGCACACTGAAGCTTTCTTT. It translates to CASSLQGRGHTEAFF.

The V gene is TRBV3-1 (or the pseudogene TRBV3-2), the J gene TRBJ2-2; tentative D call: TRBD2 (6 bases). Between the trimmed V and J ends, which lost 4 bases and 3 bases, there was a span of 9 bases. This CDR3 is built from 14 residues. Germline CDR1 reads LGHDT; CDR2 reads YNNKEL (reference sequence). The DNA of the CDR3 is TGTGCCAGCAGCCGGGACTCCTACACCGGGGAGCTGTTTTTT. This encodes CASSRDSYTGELFF.

The rearrangement uses TRBV9 and TRBJ2-7; D gene unclear. The CDR3 consists of 16 residues. Germline CDR1 and CDR2: SGDLS and YYNGEE. The ends were cut back, 4 bases at V and 2 bases at J, with 19 bases in the middle. Here the CDR3 DNA reads TGTGCCAGCAGCCCGACACAAGGGCAGAGACCCTACGAGCAGTACTTC. It encodes CASSPTQGQRPYEQYF.

The CDR3 sequence: CASSLTGVWYNEQFF. DNA of the CDR3: TGTGCCAGCAGCTTGACAGGGGTGTGGTACAATGAGCAGTTCTTC. The chain combines TRBV5-6 with TRBJ2-1; 7 bases map to TRBD1. V lost 1 base, J lost 4 bases, and 5 bases stayed unmatched. This CDR3 contains 15 residues. Per germline, CDR1 SGHDT and CDR2 YYEEEE.

This chain joins TRBV2 and TRBJ1-5; 9 bases are a match to TRBD1. With 6 bases clipped from V and 11 bases from J, the junction kept 5 bases outside the gene matches. Germline V gives CDR1 SNHLY, CDR2 FYNNEI. CDR3 length equals 12 residues. DNA of the CDR3: TGTGCCAGCAGAGACAGGGGGTGGGCCCAGCATTTT. This codes for CASRDRGWAQHF.

The chain uses TRBV11-2 and TRBJ1-5, with D maybe TRBD1 (6 bases). Trimming left V 5 bases short and J 3 bases short, with 17 bases between. Germline loops: CDR1 SGHAT, CDR2 FQNNGV. This CDR3 contains 16 residues. In DNA, the CDR3 is TGTGCCAGCAGCCCATCGGCGGGGGGCCCCAATCAGCCCCAGCATTTT. Its protein is CASSPSAGGPNQPQHF. The full variable domain, with the rest looked up from reference TRBV11-2 and TRBJ1-5, is EAGVAQSPRYKIIEKRQSVAFWCNPISGHATLYWYQQILGQGPKLLIQFQNNGVVDDSQLPKDRFSAERLKGVDSTLKIQPAKLEDSAVYLCASSPSAGGPNQPQHFGDGTRLSIL.

This clone has a single count. The rearrangement joins TRBV5-6 to TRBJ1-1; 9 bases map to TRBD1. The ends lost 4 bases at V and 10 bases at J; junction bases unmatched: 8. The CDR3 covers 13 residues. The germline CDR1 and CDR2 sequences are SGHDT and YYEEEE. The CDR3 coding sequence is TGTGCCAGCAGCCTCGGGACAGGGCGGCTAGCTTTCTTT. Translation: CASSLGTGRLAFF.

The chain employs TRBV11-2 and TRBJ2-1; 8 nucleotides agree with TRBD1. V shed 5 bases, J shed 4 bases, and the junction held 7 bases outside the gene matches. The CDR3 loop spans 15 amino acids. CDR1 and CDR2 (germline): SGHAT, FQNNGV. CDR3 protein: CASSGQGAGYNEQFF. Here the CDR3 DNA reads TGTGCCAGCAGCGGGCAGGGGGCTGGATACAATGAGCAGTTCTTC.

The sample holds one count of this clone. The chain combines TRBV4-2 with TRBJ1-6; maybe TRBD1 (6 bases). CDR3 size: 16 residues. V was pared by 1 base and J by 8 bases, with 15 bases between. Germline CDR1 and CDR2: LGHNA and YNFKEQ. The CDR3 sequence is CASSQAPQGNDSPLHF. The CDR3, as DNA: TGTGCCAGCAGCCAAGCTCCGCAGGGGAATGATTCACCCCTCCACTTT.

The chain couples TRBV7-3 to TRBJ2-7, with a tentative D call TRBD2 (6 bases). The CDR3 totals 14 residues. From germline, CDR1 is SGHTA and CDR2 FQGTGA. With 2 bases removed from V and 2 bases from J, the gap between germline ends came to 10 bases. This chain's CDR3 is CASSLDAGTYEQYF. The CDR3 bases are TGTGCCAGCAGCTTAGATGCGGGGACCTACGAGCAGTACTTC.

V and J are TRBV28 and TRBJ1-2, with D unresolved. The V end lost 6 bases, the J end lost 4 bases, and 15 bases lay between the germline ends. The CDR3 covers 14 residues. Looked up from germline, CDR1 is MDHEN and CDR2 is SYDVKM. The CDR3 DNA follows: TGTGCCAGCAGGGGATCCGGACTCCGCTATGGCTACACCTTC. Translating it yields CASRGSGLRYGYTF.

This chain connects TRBV21-1 to TRBJ2-1; the table's D gene call, TRBD1, was not cross checked with the DNA. TRBV21-1 is flagged as a pseudogene. This CDR3 has 16 amino acids. The CDR3 DNA reads as TGTGCCAGCAGCAAATGTCCAGGGCCAACCTACAATGAGCAGTTCTTC. Translated: CASSKCPGPTYNEQFF.